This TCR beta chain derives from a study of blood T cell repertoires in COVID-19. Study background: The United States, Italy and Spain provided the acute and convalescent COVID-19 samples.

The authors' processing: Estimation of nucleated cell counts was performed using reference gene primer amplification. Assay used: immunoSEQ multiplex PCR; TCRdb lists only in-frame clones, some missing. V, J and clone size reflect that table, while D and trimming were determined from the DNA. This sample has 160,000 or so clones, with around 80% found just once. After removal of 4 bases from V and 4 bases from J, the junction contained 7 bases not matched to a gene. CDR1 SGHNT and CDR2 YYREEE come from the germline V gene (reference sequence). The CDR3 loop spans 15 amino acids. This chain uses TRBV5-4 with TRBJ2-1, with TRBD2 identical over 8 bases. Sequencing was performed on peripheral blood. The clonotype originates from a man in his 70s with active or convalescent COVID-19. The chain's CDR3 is CASSPGGGRYNEQFF. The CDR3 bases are TGTGCCAGCAGCCCGGGGGGGGGAAGATACAATGAGCAGTTCTTC.